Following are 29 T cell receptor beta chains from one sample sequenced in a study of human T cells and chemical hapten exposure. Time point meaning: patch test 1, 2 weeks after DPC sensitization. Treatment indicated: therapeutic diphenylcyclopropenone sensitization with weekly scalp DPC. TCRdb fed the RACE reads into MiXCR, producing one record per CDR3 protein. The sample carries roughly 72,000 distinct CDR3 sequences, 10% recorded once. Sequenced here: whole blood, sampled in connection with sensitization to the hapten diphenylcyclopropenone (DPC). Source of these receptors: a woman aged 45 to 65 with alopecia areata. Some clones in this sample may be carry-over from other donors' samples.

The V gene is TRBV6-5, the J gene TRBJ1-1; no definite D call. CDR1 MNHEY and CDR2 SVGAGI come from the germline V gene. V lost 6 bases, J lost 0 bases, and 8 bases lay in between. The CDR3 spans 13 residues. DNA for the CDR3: TGTGCCAGCAGCACGACGGTGAACACTGAAGCTTTCTTT. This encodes CASSTTVNTEAFF.

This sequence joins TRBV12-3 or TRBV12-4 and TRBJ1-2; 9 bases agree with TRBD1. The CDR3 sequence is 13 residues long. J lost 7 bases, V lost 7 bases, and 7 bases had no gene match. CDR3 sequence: CASILQGARGYTF. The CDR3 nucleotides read TGTGCCAGCATCTTACAGGGGGCCCGTGGCTACACCTTC.

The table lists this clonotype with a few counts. CDR3 residues: CASRGGGVRDTQYF. Here the CDR3 DNA reads TGTGCCAGCCGGGGAGGGGGAGTAAGAGATACGCAGTATTTT. This chain connects TRBV7-9 to TRBJ2-3, with TRBD2 as a possible D gene (7 bases). The CDR3 totals 14 residues. Trimming pared 8 bases from V and 5 bases from J, leaving 17 bases between. Germline CDR1 and CDR2: SEHNR and FQNEAQ (reference sequence).

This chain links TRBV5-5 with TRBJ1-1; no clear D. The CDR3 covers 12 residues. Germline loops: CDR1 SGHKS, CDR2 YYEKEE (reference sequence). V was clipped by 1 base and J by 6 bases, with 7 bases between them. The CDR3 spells CASSLYGAEAFF. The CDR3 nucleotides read TGTGCCAGCAGCTTGTACGGAGCTGAAGCTTTCTTT.

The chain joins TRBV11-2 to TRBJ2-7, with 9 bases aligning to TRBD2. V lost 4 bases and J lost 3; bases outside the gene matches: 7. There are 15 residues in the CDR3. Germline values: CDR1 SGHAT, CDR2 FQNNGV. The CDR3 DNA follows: TGTGCCAGCAGCTCCCCTTCTAGCGGGATCTACGAGCAGTACTTC. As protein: CASSSPSSGIYEQYF. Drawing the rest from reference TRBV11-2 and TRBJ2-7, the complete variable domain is EAGVAQSPRYKIIEKRQSVAFWCNPISGHATLYWYQQILGQGPKLLIQFQNNGVVDDSQLPKDRFSAERLKGVDSTLKIQPAKLEDSAVYLCASSSPSSGIYEQYFGPGTRLTVT.

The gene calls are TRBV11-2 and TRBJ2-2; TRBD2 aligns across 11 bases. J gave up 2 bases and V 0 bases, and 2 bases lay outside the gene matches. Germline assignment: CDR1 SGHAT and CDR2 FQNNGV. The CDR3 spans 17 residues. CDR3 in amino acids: CASSLELAGANTGELFF. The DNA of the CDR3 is TGTGCCAGCAGCTTAGAACTAGCGGGAGCTAACACCGGGGAGCTGTTTTTT.

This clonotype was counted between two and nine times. The CDR3 nucleotides read TGTGCCAGCAGCCCAGGACAAACCTATGGCTACACCTTC. Its translation: CASSPGQTYGYTF. The V call is TRBV7-8, the J call TRBJ1-2, with a weak D call TRBD1 (5 bases). V gave up 5 bases and J gave up 4 bases, with 11 bases separating them. CDR1 and CDR2 (germline): SGHVS, FQNEAQ. CDR3 length equals 13 residues.

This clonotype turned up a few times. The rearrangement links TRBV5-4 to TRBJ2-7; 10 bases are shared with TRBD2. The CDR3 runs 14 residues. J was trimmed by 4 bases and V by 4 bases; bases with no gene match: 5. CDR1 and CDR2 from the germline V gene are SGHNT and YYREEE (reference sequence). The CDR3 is CASSPWTSGYEQYF. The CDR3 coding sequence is TGTGCCAGCAGCCCGTGGACTAGCGGATACGAGCAGTACTTC. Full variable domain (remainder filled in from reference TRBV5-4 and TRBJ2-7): ETGVTQSPTHLIKTRGQQVTLRCSSQSGHNTVSWYQQALGQGPQFIFQYYREEENGRGNFPPRFSGLQFPNYSSELNVNALELDDSALYLCASSPWTSGYEQYFGPGTRLTVT.

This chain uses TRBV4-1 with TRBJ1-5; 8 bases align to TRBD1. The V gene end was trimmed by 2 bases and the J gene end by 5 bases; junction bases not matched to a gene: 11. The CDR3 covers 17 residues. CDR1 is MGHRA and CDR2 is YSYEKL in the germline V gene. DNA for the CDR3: TGCGCCAGCAGCCAATCCGGGACAGGAGCCTCTTATCAGCCCCAGCATTTT. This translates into CASSQSGTGASYQPQHF.

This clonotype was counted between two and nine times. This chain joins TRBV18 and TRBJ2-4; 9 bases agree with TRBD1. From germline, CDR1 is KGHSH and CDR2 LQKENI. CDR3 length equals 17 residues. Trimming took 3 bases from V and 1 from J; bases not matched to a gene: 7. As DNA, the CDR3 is TGTGCCAGCTCACCTGCCCCACAGGGGGCCGCCAAAAACATTCAGTACTTC. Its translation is CASSPAPQGAAKNIQYF.

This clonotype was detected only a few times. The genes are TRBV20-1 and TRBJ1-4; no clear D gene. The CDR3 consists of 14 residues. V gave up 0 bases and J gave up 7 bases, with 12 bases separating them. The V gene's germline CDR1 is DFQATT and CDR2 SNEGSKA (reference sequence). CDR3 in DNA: TGCAGTGCTAGAGATCGGGTAGGGAGTGAAAAACTGTTTTTT. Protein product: CSARDRVGSEKLFF.

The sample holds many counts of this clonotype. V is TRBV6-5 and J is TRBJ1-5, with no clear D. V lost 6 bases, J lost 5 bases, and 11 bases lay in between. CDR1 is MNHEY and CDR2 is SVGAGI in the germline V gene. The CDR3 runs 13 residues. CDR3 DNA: TGTGCCAGCAGAGATGGCTTCGATCAGCCCCAGCATTTT. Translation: CASRDGFDQPQHF.

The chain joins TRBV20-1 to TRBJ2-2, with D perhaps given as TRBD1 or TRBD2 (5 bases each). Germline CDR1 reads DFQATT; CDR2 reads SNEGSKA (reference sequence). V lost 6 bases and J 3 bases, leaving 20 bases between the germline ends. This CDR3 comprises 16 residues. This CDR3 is CSARRGPGTDTGELFF. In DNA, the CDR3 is TGCAGTGCAAGAAGAGGGCCAGGGACGGACACCGGGGAGCTGTTTTTT.

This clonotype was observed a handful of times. The CDR3 sequence is CASSTQGQPQHF. CDR3 coding DNA: TGTGCCAGCAGCACACAGGGCCAGCCCCAGCATTTT. The rearrangement joins TRBV12-3 or TRBV12-4 to TRBJ1-5, with D possibly matching TRBD1 (6 bases). V was clipped by 6 bases and J by 7 bases, with 10 bases between them. This CDR3 spans 12 amino acids.

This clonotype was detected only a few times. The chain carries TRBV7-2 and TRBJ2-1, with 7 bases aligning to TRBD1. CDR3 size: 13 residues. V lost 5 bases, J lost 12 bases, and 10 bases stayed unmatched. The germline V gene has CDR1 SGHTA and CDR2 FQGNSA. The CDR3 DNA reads TGTGCCAGCAGCCAAACGTCCAACAGGGGGCAGTTCTTC. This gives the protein CASSQTSNRGQFF.

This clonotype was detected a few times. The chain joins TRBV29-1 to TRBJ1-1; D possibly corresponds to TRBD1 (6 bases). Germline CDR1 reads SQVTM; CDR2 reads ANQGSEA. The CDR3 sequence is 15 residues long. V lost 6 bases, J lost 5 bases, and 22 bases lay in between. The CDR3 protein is CSVRAPNGRGTEAFF. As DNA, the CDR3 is TGCAGCGTCCGGGCCCCCAATGGGAGGGGGACTGAAGCTTTCTTT.

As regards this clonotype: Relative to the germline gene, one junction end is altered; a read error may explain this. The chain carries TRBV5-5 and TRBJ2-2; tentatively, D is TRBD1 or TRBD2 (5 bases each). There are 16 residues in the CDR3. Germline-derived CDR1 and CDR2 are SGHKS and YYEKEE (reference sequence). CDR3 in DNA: TGTACCAGCAGCTTGGGGGTCCTCCCGGGCGCCGGGGAGCTGTTTTTT. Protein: CTSSLGVLPGAGELFF.

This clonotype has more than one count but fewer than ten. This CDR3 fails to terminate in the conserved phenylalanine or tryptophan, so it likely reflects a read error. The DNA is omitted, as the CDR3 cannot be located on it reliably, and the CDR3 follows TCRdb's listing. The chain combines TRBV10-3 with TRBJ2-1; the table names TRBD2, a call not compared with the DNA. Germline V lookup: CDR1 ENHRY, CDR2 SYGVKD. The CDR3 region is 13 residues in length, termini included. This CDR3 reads CAISEGLAGGPIV.

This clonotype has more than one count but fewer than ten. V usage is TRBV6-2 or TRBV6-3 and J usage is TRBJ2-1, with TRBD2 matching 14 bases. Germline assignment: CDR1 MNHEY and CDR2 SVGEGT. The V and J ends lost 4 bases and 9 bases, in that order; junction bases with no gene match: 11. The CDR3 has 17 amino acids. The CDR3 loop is CASSLGLAGVGDVEQFF. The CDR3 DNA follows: TGTGCCAGCAGTTTGGGACTAGCGGGAGTAGGGGATGTTGAGCAGTTCTTC.

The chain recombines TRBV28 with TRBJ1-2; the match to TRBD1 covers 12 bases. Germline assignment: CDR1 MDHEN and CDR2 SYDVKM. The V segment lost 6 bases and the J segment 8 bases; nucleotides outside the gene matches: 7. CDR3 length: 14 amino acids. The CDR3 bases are TGTGCCAGCAGATCGGGACAGGGGGCGGAAGGCTACACCTTC. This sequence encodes CASRSGQGAEGYTF.

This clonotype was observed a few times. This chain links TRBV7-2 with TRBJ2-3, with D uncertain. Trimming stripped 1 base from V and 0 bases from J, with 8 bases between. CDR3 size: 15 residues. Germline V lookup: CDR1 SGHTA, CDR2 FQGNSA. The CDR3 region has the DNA TGTGCCAGCAGCTTAGTTCGGATTAGCACAGATACGCAGTATTTT. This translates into CASSLVRISTDTQYF.

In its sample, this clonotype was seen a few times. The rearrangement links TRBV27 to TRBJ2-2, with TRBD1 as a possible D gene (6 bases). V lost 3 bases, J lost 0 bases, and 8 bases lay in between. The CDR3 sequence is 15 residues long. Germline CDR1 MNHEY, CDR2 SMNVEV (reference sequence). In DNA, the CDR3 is TGTGCCAGCAGTTTTAGACAGGCGAACACCGGGGAGCTGTTTTTT. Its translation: CASSFRQANTGELFF.

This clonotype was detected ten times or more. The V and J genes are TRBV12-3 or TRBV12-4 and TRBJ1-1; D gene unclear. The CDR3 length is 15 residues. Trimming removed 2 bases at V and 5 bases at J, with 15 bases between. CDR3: CASSLMAPLGTEAFF. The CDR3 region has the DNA TGTGCCAGCAGTTTAATGGCTCCCCTGGGGACTGAAGCTTTCTTT.

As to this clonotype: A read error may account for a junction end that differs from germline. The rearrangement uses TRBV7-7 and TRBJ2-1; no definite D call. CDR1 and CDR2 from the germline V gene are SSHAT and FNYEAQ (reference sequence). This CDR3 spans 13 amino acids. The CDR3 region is CASSRAEGNEQFF. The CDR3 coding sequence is TGTGCTAGCAGCCGGGCGGAAGGCAATGAGCAGTTCTTC.

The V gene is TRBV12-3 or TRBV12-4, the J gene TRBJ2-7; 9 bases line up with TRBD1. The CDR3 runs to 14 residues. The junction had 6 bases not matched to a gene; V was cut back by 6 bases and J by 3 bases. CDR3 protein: CASSFRTGVYEQYF. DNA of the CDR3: TGTGCCAGCAGCTTCCGGACAGGGGTCTACGAGCAGTACTTC.

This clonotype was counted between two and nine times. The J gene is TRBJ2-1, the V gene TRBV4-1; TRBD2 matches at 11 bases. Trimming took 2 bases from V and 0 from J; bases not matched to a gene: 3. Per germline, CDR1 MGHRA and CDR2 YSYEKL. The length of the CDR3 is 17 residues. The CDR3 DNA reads TGCGCCAGCAGCCAATCTAGCGGGGGGAGCTCCTACAATGAGCAGTTCTTC. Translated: CASSQSSGGSSYNEQFF.

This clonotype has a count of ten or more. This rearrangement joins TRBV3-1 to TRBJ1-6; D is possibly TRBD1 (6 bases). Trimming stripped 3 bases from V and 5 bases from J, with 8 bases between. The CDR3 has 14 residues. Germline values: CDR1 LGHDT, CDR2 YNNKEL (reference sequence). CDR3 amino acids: CASSHRTDNSPLHF. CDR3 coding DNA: TGTGCCAGCAGCCATAGGACAGATAATTCACCCCTCCACTTT.

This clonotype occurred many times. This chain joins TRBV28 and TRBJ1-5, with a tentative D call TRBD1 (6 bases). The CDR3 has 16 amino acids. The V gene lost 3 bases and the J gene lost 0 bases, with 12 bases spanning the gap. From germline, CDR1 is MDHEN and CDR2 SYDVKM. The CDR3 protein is CASSLTGHSSNQPQHF. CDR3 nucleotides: TGTGCCAGCAGTTTGACGGGACATTCTAGCAATCAGCCCCAGCATTTT.

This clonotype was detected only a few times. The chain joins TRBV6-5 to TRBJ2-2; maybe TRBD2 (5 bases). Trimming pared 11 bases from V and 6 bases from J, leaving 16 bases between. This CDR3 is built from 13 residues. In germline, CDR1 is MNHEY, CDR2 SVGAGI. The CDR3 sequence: CASRSGYPGELFF. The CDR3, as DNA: TGTGCCTCCCGGAGCGGTTACCCCGGGGAGCTGTTTTTT.